These 5 T cell receptor beta chains originate from one sample sequenced in a study of early T cells in non-severe SARS-CoV-2 infection. TCRdb re-derived calls from the 5' RACE reads in MiXCR, one entry per CDR3 protein. The table shows about 40,000 distinct CDR3 sequences, with 6% to 9.5% occurring only once. The sequences come from whole blood, collected at baseline. Receptors were obtained from an adult who was a healthcare worker with PCR-confirmed SARS-CoV-2 infection or an uninfected control (not recorded which).

Many counts were recorded for this clonotype. The chain joins TRBV7-2 to TRBJ2-1; D gene ambiguous. The CDR3 covers 13 residues. Trimming pared 2 bases from V and 0 bases from J, leaving 2 bases between. Per germline, CDR1 SGHTA and CDR2 FQGNSA. The CDR3 sequence is CASSLSSYNEQFF. CDR3 nucleotides: TGTGCCAGCAGCTTAAGCTCCTACAATGAGCAGTTCTTC.

By frequency in the sample, this clonotype is medium-sized. The chain has TRBV12-3 or TRBV12-4 and TRBJ2-1, with 8 bases identical to TRBD1. The CDR3 is made up of 13 amino acids. V lost 5 bases and J lost 8; bases outside the gene matches: 5. The CDR3 is CASSPGQGHEQFF. The CDR3 nucleotides read TGTGCCAGCAGTCCTGGACAGGGCCATGAGCAGTTCTTC.

This clonotype has at least ten counts. The chain couples TRBV15 to TRBJ1-2; possible D gene TRBD1, 5 bases. CDR3 length: 15 residues. V lost 4 bases and J 1 base, leaving 13 bases between the germline ends. The germline V gene has CDR1 LNHNV and CDR2 YYDKDF (reference sequence). CDR3 sequence (DNA): TGTGCCACCAGCACCAGGACAACCGTTAACTATGGCTACACCTTC. Its protein is CATSTRTTVNYGYTF.

V usage is TRBV5-4 and J usage is TRBJ2-1, with D maybe TRBD2 (6 bases). V was shortened by 5 bases and J by 3 bases, with 15 bases between the two germline ends. This CDR3 region has 15 residues. The germline V gene encodes CDR1 SGHNT and CDR2 YYREEE (reference sequence). The chain's CDR3 is CASRPFTSHYNEQFF. CDR3 coding DNA: TGTGCCAGCAGGCCCTTTACTAGCCACTACAATGAGCAGTTCTTC.

V is TRBV19 and J is TRBJ1-1; the match to TRBD1 covers 9 bases. The V and J ends lost 5 bases and 0 bases, in that order; junction bases with no gene match: 7. Germline lookup yields CDR1 LNHDA and CDR2 SQIVND (reference sequence). The CDR3 extends over 16 amino acids. CDR3 amino acids: CASSRLTGGMNTEAFF. CDR3 DNA: TGTGCCAGTAGTCGCCTGACAGGGGGGATGAACACTGAAGCTTTCTTT.